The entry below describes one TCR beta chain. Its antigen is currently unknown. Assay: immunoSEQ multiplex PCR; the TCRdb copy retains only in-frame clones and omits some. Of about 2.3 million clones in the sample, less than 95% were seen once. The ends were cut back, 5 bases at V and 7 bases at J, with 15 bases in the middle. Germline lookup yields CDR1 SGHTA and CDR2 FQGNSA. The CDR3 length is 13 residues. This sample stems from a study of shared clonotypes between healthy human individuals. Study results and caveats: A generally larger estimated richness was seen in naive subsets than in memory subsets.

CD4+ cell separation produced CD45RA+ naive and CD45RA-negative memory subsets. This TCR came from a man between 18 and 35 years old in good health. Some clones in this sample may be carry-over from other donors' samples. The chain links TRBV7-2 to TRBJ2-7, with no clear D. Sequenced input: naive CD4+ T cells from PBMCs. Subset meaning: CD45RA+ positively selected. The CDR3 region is CASSTTSAGEQYF. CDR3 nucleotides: TGTGCCAGCAGCACCACAAGCGCCGGAGAGCAGTACTTC.